These 24 T cell receptor beta chains share one sample of origin, sequenced in a study of blood T cell repertoires in COVID-19. Clones were read by immunoSEQ multiplex PCR, and TCRdb kept only the in-frame ones, dropping some. The table records 130,000 to 150,000 clones, just under 90% of them present only once. The sample was peripheral blood. Receptors originate from a woman between 50 and 59 years old with active or convalescent COVID-19.

Comments on this clone: One junction end disagrees with the germline gene, perhaps due to a read error. The rearrangement links TRBV5-6 to TRBJ1-3; 10 bases line up with TRBD1. Germline lookup yields CDR1 SGHDT and CDR2 YYEEEE. The CDR3 sequence is 18 residues long. CDR3 nucleotide sequence: TGTGCCAGCACCTTGGGCCCCATGGGGACAGGGGATGGAAACACCATATATTTT. As protein: CASTLGPMGTGDGNTIYF. The full variable domain, rest sourced from reference TRBV5-6 and TRBJ1-3, is DAGVTQSPTHLIKTRGQQVTLRCSPKSGHDTVSWYQQALGQGPQFIFQYYEEEERQRGNFPDRFSGHQFPNYSSELNVNALLLGDSALYLCASTLGPMGTGDGNTIYFGEGSWLTVV.

V gene TRBV5-1 combines with J gene TRBJ2-1, with unresolved D. This CDR3 comprises 15 residues. Trimming left V 4 bases short and J 8 bases short, with 19 bases between. In germline, CDR1 is SGHRS, CDR2 YFSETQ. For the CDR3, the DNA is TGCGCCAGCAGCCTTAGTACTACCGCGGCGGATGAGCAGTTCTTC. It encodes CASSLSTTAADEQFF.

The chain employs TRBV5-4 and TRBJ2-6; D gene ambiguous. Germline V gives CDR1 SGHNT, CDR2 YYREEE (reference sequence). V shed 3 bases and J shed 0 bases, with 7 bases lying between them. CDR3 size: 15 residues. CDR3 in amino acids: CASSSVNSGANVLTF. The DNA for the CDR3 is TGTGCCAGCAGCTCCGTAAACTCTGGGGCCAACGTCCTGACTTTC. Based on the CDR3 plus reference TRBV5-4 and TRBJ2-6, the full variable domain is ETGVTQSPTHLIKTRGQQVTLRCSSQSGHNTVSWYQQALGQGPQFIFQYYREEENGRGNFPPRFSGLQFPNYSSELNVNALELDDSALYLCASSSVNSGANVLTFGAGSRLTVL.

The chain combines TRBV6-5 with TRBJ1-5, with 8 positions matching TRBD1. The CDR3 runs to 14 residues. CDR1 is MNHEY, CDR2 SVGAGI, per germline. The V segment lost 6 bases and the J segment 3 bases; nucleotides outside the gene matches: 4. The CDR3 DNA follows: TGTGCCAGCAGCGGACAGGGCTCCAATCAGCCCCAGCATTTT. Translation: CASSGQGSNQPQHF.

The V call is TRBV10-3, the J call TRBJ2-7, with 8 positions matching TRBD2. V lost 10 bases and J lost 4; bases outside the gene matches: 6. CDR1 ENHRY and CDR2 SYGVKD come from the germline V gene. The CDR3 sequence is 12 residues long. CDR3 DNA: TGTGCCACAAGAGCGGGAGAGTACGAGCAGTACTTC. It codes for CATRAGEYEQYF.

This rearrangement joins TRBV5-1 to TRBJ2-1, with 10 bases that match TRBD2. CDR1 is SGHRS and CDR2 is YFSETQ in the germline V gene. The CDR3 loop spans 16 amino acids. The V and J ends lost 0 bases and 6 bases, in that order; junction bases with no gene match: 6. CDR3 nucleotides: TGCGCCAGCAGCTTGGGGGCTAGCGGGGGCCTCAATGAGCAGTTCTTC. This codes for CASSLGASGGLNEQFF. Drawing the rest from reference TRBV5-1 and TRBJ2-1, the complete variable domain is KAGVTQTPRYLIKTRGQQVTLSCSPISGHRSVSWYQQTPGQGLQFLFEYFSETQRNKGNFPGRFSGRQFSNSRSEMNVSTLELGDSALYLCASSLGASGGLNEQFFGPGTRLTVL.

This chain connects TRBV5-1 to TRBJ2-2; 10 nucleotides agree with TRBD1. Germline V lookup: CDR1 SGHRS, CDR2 YFSETQ. This CDR3 has 15 amino acids. J was trimmed by 4 bases and V by 6 bases; bases with no gene match: 6. CDR3 loop: CASTWDRGSTGELFF. The CDR3 DNA sequence: TGCGCCAGCACCTGGGACAGGGGAAGCACCGGGGAGCTGTTTTTT.

The chain has TRBV7-2 and TRBJ1-1; 7 bases are shared with TRBD1. The CDR3 consists of 14 residues. V lost 3 bases, J lost 4 bases, and 5 bases stayed unmatched. Germline V gene lookup returns CDR1 SGHTA and CDR2 FQGNSA. CDR3 coding DNA: TGTGCCAGCAGCTTCCTTCCAGGGGGCACTGAAGCTTTCTTT. Translation gives CASSFLPGGTEAFF.

This sequence joins TRBV19 and TRBJ1-2; 8 nucleotides line up with TRBD1. Germline assignment: CDR1 LNHDA and CDR2 SQIVND (reference sequence). There are 13 residues in the CDR3. J lost 2 bases, V lost 10 bases, and 6 bases had no gene match. Here the CDR3 reads CATRGQGNYGYTF. The CDR3 region has the DNA TGTGCCACCAGAGGACAGGGAAACTATGGCTACACCTTC.

V and J are TRBV12-3 or TRBV12-4 and TRBJ1-1; no definite D call. The CDR3 consists of 12 residues. Trimming removed 5 bases at V and 8 bases at J, with 12 bases between. The CDR3 protein is CASSPRRVEAFF. The CDR3 bases are TGTGCCAGCAGTCCCCGACGGGTAGAAGCTTTCTTT.

The count of this clone is one. The chain uses TRBV10-3 and TRBJ2-7; maybe TRBD1 (5 bases). Germline assignment: CDR1 ENHRY and CDR2 SYGVKD. Trimming pared 2 bases from V and 5 bases from J, leaving 10 bases between. The length of the CDR3 is 13 residues. The CDR3 reads CAISERRVDEQYF. DNA for the CDR3: TGTGCCATCAGTGAGCGCAGGGTGGACGAGCAGTACTTC.

The V call is TRBV6-5, the J call TRBJ2-7; 8 bases agree with TRBD1. The CDR3 has 14 residues. CDR1 is MNHEY, CDR2 SVGAGI, per germline. Germline trimming cut 9 bases from V and 0 bases from J; bases unmatched to any gene: 7. The CDR3 spells CASHRQGNSYEQYF. The CDR3 DNA reads TGTGCCAGTCACAGACAGGGGAACTCCTACGAGCAGTACTTC.

This rearrangement joins TRBV28 to TRBJ2-7; D may be TRBD1 (7 bases). CDR1 and CDR2 from the germline V gene are MDHEN and SYDVKM. Trimming pared 6 bases from V and 6 bases from J, leaving 21 bases between. The CDR3 is 15 amino acids. CDR3 coding DNA: TGTGCCAGCAGCCCTGTGGGCGGAGGGGGCCTCGAGCAGTACTTC. Its translation: CASSPVGGGGLEQYF.

The rearrangement links TRBV15 to TRBJ2-7; 7 positions agree with TRBD2. CDR1 and CDR2 from the germline V gene are LNHNV and YYDKDF (reference sequence). The CDR3 totals 14 residues. V gave up 3 bases and J gave up 5 bases; unmatched junction bases: 7. CDR3 sequence (DNA): TGTGCCACCAGCAGTCTGGCGGGAGCCGACGAGCAGTACTTC. It codes for CATSSLAGADEQYF.

The chain couples TRBV6-1 to TRBJ1-2; D may be TRBD1 (5 bases). The CDR3 extends over 17 amino acids. Trimming shortened V by 2 bases and J by 2 bases, and 18 bases separated the two germline ends. Looked up from germline, CDR1 is MNHNS and CDR2 is SASEGT. CDR3 region: CASSEFSAGISNYGYTF. The CDR3 region has the DNA TGTGCCAGCAGTGAATTCTCCGCAGGGATCTCCAACTATGGCTACACCTTC.

This clone was seen a handful of times. V gene TRBV7-2 combines with J gene TRBJ2-3; 7 bases map to TRBD2. The CDR3 has 18 amino acids. Germline V gene data show CDR1 as SGHTA and CDR2 as FQGNSA. Unmatched junction bases numbered 17, after V lost 5 bases and J lost 3 bases. CDR3 amino acids: CASSPNGAAGYHTDTQYF. CDR3 bases: TGTGCCAGCAGCCCAAATGGGGCAGCGGGGTATCATACAGATACGCAGTATTTT.

This clone was recorded only once. The chain's CDR3 is CASSQDGGTGNTIYF. DNA for the CDR3: TGTGCCAGCAGCCAAGACGGGGGGACTGGAAACACCATATATTTT. J is TRBJ1-3 and V is TRBV3-1 (or the pseudogene TRBV3-2), with D possibly matching TRBD1 (5 bases). The length of the CDR3 is 15 residues. Trimming left V 0 bases short and J 2 bases short, with 8 bases between. Germline V CDR1 and CDR2: LGHDT, YNNKEL (reference sequence).

This chain joins TRBV11-3 and TRBJ1-1; 7 bases align to TRBD1. The germline CDR1 and CDR2 sequences are SGHNT and YENEEA. The CDR3 is 13 amino acids. Losses at the gene ends were 8 bases for V and 10 bases for J; bases not matched to a gene: 13. In DNA, the CDR3 is TGTGCCAGCTACCAAGACAGGGAGGAGCGAGCTTTCTTT. Translated: CASYQDREERAFF.

CDR3 nucleotide sequence: TGTGCCAGTAGTATAGTCCCGTCAGATACGCAGTATTTT. It yields the protein CASSIVPSDTQYF. V is TRBV19 and J is TRBJ2-3; D not resolved. The V gene lost 1 base and the J gene lost 4 bases, with 6 bases spanning the gap. Germline-derived CDR1 and CDR2 are LNHDA and SQIVND (reference sequence). CDR3 length: 13 amino acids.

This clone has just one count. This sequence joins TRBV5-1 and TRBJ2-1, with TRBD2 matching 9 bases. V lost 0 bases and J lost 10; bases outside the gene matches: 8. The germline V gene has CDR1 SGHRS and CDR2 YFSETQ. This CDR3 contains 15 residues. The DNA of the CDR3 is TGCGCCAGCAGCTTGGTAATAGCGGGAGAGGGGGAGCAGTTCTTC. Translated: CASSLVIAGEGEQFF.

The genes are TRBV30 and TRBJ1-2, with no clear D. V shed 2 bases and J shed 8 bases, with 12 bases lying between them. Germline V lookup: CDR1 GTSNPN, CDR2 SVGIG (reference sequence). This CDR3 contains 12 residues. Here the CDR3 reads CAWSRVRMGYTF. CDR3 DNA sequence: TGTGCCTGGAGTCGGGTCAGAATGGGCTACACCTTC.

The rearrangement uses TRBV11-3 and TRBJ2-1, with 12 bases identical to TRBD2. The CDR3 has 16 residues. Germline assignment: CDR1 SGHNT and CDR2 YENEEA. V shed 4 bases and J 7 bases; nucleotides not matched to a gene: 8. CDR3 in DNA: TGTGCCAGCAGCTCCGGACCTAGCGGGGGGGATAATGAGCAGTTCTTC. Protein product: CASSSGPSGGDNEQFF.

The chain carries TRBV10-3 and TRBJ1-2; weak D call: TRBD1 (5 bases). This CDR3 comprises 14 residues. The germline V and J ends were trimmed by 7 bases and 8 bases, with 20 bases remaining between them. CDR1 is ENHRY and CDR2 is SYGVKD in the germline V gene. The CDR3 DNA sequence: TGTGCCATCACCGGGACTGCGGAGGTGGGGGGCTACACCTTC. This codes for CAITGTAEVGGYTF.

The chain carries TRBV2 and TRBJ2-2, with 7 bases matching TRBD2. This CDR3 comprises 14 residues. Germline V gives CDR1 SNHLY, CDR2 FYNNEI. V dropped 8 bases and J dropped 0; count of bases not matched to a gene: 3. CDR3 coding DNA: TGTGCCAGCTCTAGCGGATCGAACACCGGGGAGCTGTTTTTT. This gives the protein CASSSGSNTGELFF.